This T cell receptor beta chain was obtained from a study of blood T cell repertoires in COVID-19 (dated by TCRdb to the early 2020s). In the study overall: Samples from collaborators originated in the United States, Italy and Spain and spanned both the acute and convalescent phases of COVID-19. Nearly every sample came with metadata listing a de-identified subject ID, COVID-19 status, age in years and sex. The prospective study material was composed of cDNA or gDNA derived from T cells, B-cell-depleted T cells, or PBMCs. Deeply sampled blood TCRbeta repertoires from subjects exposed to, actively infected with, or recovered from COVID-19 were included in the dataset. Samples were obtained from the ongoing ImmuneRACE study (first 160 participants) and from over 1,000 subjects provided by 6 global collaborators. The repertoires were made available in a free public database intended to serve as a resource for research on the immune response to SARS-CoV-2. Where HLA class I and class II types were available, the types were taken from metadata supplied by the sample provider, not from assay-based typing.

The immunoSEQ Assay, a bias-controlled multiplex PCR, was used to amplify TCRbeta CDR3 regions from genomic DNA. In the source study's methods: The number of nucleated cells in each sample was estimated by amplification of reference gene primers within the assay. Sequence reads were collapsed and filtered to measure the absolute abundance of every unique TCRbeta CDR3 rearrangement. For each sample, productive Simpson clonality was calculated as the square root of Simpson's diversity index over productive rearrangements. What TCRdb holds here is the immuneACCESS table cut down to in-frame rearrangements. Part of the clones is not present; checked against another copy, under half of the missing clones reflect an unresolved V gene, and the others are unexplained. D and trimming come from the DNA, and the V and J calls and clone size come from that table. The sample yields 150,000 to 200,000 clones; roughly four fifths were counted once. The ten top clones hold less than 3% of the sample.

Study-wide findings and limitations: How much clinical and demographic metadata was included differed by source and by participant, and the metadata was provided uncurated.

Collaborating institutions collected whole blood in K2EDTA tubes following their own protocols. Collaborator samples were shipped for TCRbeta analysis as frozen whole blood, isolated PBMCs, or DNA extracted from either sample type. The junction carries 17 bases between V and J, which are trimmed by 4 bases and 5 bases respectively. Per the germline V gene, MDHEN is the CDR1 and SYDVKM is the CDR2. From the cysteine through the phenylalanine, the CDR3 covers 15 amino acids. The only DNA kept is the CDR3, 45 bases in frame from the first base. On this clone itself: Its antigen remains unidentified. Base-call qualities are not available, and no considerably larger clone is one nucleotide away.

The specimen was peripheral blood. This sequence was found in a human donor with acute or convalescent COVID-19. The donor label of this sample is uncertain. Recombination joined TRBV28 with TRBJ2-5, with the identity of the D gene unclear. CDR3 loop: CASSSTRRAAETQYF. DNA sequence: TGTGCCAGCAGTTCAACGAGGCGAGCAGCGGAGACCCAGTACTTC.